This TCR beta chain derives from a study of blood T cell repertoires in COVID-19. Some clones are missing from TCRdb's copy, which holds only in-frame ones; the method was immunoSEQ multiplex PCR. Among some 95,000 clones listed, 65% to 90% were seen once. Per germline, CDR1 SGDLS and CDR2 YYNGEE. This CDR3 has 15 amino acids. Deletions cut 0 bases from V and 5 bases from J, with 11 bases between. The TCR comes from an older man with active or convalescent COVID-19. This chain uses TRBV9 with TRBJ1-4; D unresolved. Sequenced: peripheral blood. The chain's CDR3 is CASSVGMAGNEKLFF. Here the CDR3 DNA reads TGTGCCAGCAGCGTAGGGATGGCAGGAAATGAAAAACTGTTTTTT.